The rows below give T cell receptor beta chains drawn from one sample of a study of vaccination and CD4 T cells after COVID-19. TCRdb independently ran MiXCR on the PCR reads; one entry per CDR3 protein. The table lists about 24,000 distinct CDR3 sequences, under 50% of them singletons. Which antigens these TCRs recognize remains unknown. The sample in question was CD4+ T cells from blood, cultured in vitro, obtained about 7 months after SARS-CoV-2 vaccination. The receptors were sampled from a human donor who had recovered from COVID-19. Each CDR3 is given without its conserved first and last residue. The order of the fields is V gene, CDR3 protein.

V: TRBV6-1; CDR3: ASSRGNWVY
V: TRBV20-1; CDR3: SASVDGNYGYT
V: TRBV20-1; CDR3: SAPDTGQGDVGTQY
V: TRBV2; CDR3: ASSPRTSGSREQY
V: TRBV20-1; CDR3: SAPQGIGGCT
V: TRBV19; CDR3: ASSIVNQPQH
V: TRBV7-2; CDR3: ASSTRFEQF
V: TRBV19; CDR3: AVSGGYGYT
V: TRBV27; CDR3: ASSPFGLAGGGGPDTQY
V: TRBV5-1; CDR3: ASSTTQGARTEAF
V: TRBV10-1; CDR3: ASSEVAGGPYTQY
V: TRBV4-3; CDR3: ASSHTLAKGTQY
V: TRBV28; CDR3: ASSFGPRHFMNTEAF
V: TRBV5-4; CDR3: ASSPWTSGRGEQY
V: TRBV28; CDR3: ASSGWDRVQETQY
V: TRBV19; CDR3: ASSIGRSYEQY
V: TRBV20-1; CDR3: SARRDRLQETQY
V: TRBV6-5; CDR3: ASSYGGLGSYEQY
V: TRBV6-1; CDR3: ASSEMAGDSYEQY
V: TRBV7-2; CDR3: ASSLGLSLNEQF
V: TRBV7-3; CDR3: ASSVLGLGDTQY
V: TRBV4-1; CDR3: ASSLGQIRFEQY
V: TRBV10-2; CDR3: AVGFGELF
V: TRBV6-1; CDR3: ASGNLGQGVREAF
V: TRBV6-1; CDR3: ASSKESGSGTTYNSPLH
V: TRBV24-1; CDR3: ATSDEVAGVTGELF
V: TRBV4-1; CDR3: ASSQATSYPYEQY
V: TRBV20-1; CDR3: SANLWTSGGRNEQF
V: TRBV19; CDR3: ASSDRGNDGNQPQH
V: TRBV10-2; CDR3: ASSTRESTDTQY
V: TRBV25-1; CDR3: ASSGESSGSGWEQF
V: TRBV10-3; CDR3: AISEFWAGNQPQH
V: TRBV2; CDR3: ASRQGLGGYT
V: TRBV20-1; CDR3: SALPLGQVESPLH
V: TRBV7-9; CDR3: ASSLAGERHSPLH
V: TRBV28; CDR3: ASSFGVGGRAPDTQY
V: TRBV7-2; CDR3: ASSLIGQETQY
V: TRBV19; CDR3: ASSTQGATGELF
V: TRBV2; CDR3: ASSVRGRGEQF
V: TRBV7-3; CDR3: ASSPRDRSETQY
V: TRBV5-4; CDR3: ASSLGAGNPYEQY
V: TRBV28; CDR3: ASSYAGRQGSYEQY
V: TRBV20-1; CDR3: SARGEGDTEAF
V: TRBV7-9; CDR3: ASSLRLWETQY
V: TRBV24-1; CDR3: ATRGQGGSEQF
V: TRBV6-1; CDR3: ASSERTGGGETQY
V: TRBV11-3; CDR3: ASSSIDVAGGREQF
V: TRBV10-3; CDR3: AIRQTSGNSYNEQF
V: TRBV20-1; CDR3: SARGAGELPYEQY
V: TRBV6-1; CDR3: ASKMGLAVSYEQY
V: TRBV5-4; CDR3: ASSLDRVDSPLH
V: TRBV20-1; CDR3: SASPGPAGGFDTQY
V: TRBV24-1; CDR3: ATSTGNTEAF